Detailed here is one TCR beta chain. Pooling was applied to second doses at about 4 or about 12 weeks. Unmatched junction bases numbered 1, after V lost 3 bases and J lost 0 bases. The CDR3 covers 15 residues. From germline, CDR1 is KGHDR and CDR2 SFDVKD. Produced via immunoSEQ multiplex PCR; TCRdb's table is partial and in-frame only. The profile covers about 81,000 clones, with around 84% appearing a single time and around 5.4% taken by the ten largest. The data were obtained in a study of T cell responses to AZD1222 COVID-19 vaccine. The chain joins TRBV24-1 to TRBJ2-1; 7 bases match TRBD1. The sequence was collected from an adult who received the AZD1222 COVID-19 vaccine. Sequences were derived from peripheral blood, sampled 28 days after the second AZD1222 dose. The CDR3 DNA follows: TGTGCCACCAGTGATGGGACAGTCTCCTACAATGAGCAGTTCTTC. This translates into CATSDGTVSYNEQFF.